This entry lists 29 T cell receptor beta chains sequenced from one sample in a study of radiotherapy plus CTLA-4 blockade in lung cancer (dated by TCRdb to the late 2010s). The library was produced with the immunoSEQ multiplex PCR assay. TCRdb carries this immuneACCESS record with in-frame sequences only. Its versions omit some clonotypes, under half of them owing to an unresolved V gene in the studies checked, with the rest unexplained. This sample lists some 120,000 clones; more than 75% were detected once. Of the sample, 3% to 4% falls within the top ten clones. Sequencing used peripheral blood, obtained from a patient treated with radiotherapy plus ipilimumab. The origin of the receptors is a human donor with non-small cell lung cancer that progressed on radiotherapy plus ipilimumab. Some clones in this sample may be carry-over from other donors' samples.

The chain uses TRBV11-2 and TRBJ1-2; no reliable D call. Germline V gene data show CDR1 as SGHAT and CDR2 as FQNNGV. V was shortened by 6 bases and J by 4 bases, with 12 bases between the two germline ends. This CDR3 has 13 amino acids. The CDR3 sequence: CASSLRDTYGYTF. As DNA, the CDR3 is TGTGCCAGCAGTCTTCGGGATACCTATGGCTACACCTTC.

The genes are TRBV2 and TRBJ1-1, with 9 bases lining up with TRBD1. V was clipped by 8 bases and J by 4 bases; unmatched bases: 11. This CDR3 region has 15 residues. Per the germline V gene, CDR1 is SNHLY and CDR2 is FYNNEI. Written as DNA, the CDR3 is TGTGCCAGCCAAGCACAGGGGGCAGGAGGCACTGAAGCTTTCTTT. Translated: CASQAQGAGGTEAFF.

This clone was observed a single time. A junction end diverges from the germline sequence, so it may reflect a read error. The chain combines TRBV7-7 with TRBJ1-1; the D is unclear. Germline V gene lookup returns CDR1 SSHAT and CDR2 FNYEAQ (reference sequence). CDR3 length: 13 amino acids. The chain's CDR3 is CASSLRVDTEAFF. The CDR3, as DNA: TGTGCTAGCAGCTTGCGGGTCGACACTGAAGCTTTCTTT. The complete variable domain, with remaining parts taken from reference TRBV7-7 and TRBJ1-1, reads GAGVSQSPRYKVTKRGQDVTLRCDPISSHATLYWYQQALGQGPEFLTYFNYEAQPDKSGLPSDRFSAERPEGSISTLTIQRTEQRDSAMYRCASSLRVDTEAFFGQGTRLTVV.

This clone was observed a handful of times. CDR3 sequence reads: CASSSTSTSTDTQYF. The CDR3 bases are TGTGCCAGCAGCTCGACAAGTACTAGCACAGATACGCAGTATTTT. This chain joins TRBV7-3 and TRBJ2-3; no clear D gene. The V and J ends lost 4 bases and 0 bases respectively, with 11 bases between them. This CDR3 has 15 residues. Germline assignment: CDR1 SGHTA and CDR2 FQGTGA.

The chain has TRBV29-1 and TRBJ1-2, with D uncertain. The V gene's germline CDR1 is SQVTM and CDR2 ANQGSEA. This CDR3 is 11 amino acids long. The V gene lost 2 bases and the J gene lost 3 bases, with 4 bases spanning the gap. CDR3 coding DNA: TGCAGCGTTGAAAGGGACTATGGCTACACCTTC. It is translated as CSVERDYGYTF.

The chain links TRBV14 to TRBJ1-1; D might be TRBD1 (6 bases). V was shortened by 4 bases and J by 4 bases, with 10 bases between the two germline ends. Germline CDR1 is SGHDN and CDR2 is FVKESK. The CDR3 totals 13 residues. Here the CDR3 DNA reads TGTGCCAGCAGCCCTCGGGGGCCCACTGAAGCTTTCTTT. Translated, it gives CASSPRGPTEAFF.

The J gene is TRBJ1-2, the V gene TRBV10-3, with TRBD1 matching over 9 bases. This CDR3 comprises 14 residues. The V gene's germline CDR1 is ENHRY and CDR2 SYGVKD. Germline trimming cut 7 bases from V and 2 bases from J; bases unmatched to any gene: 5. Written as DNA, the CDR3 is TGTGCCATCAACGAAGGACAGGGGAACTATGGCTACACCTTC. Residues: CAINEGQGNYGYTF.

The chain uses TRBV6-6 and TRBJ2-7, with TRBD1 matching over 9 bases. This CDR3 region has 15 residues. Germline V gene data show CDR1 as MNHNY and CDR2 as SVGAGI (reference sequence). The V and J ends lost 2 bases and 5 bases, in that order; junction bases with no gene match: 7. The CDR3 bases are TGTGCCAGCAGTTACGGGAAGACAGGGGGGGACGAGCAGTACTTC. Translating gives CASSYGKTGGDEQYF.

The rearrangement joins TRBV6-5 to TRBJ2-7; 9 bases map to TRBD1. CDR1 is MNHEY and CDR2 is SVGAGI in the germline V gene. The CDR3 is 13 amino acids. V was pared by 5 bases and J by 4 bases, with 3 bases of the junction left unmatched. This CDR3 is CASSRTGVYEQYF. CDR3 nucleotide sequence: TGTGCCAGCAGTAGGACAGGGGTTTACGAGCAGTACTTC.

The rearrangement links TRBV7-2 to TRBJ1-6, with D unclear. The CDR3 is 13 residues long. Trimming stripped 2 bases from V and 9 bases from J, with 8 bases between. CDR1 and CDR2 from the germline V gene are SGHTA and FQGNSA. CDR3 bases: TGTGCCAGCAGCTTACGGAGTCGTTCACCCCTCCACTTT. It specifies CASSLRSRSPLHF.

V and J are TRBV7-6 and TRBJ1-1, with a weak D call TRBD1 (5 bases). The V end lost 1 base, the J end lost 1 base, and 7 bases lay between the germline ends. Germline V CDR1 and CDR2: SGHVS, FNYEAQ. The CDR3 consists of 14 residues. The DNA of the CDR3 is TGTGCCAGCAGCTTAGTCCAGGGGAACACTGAAGCTTTCTTT. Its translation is CASSLVQGNTEAFF.

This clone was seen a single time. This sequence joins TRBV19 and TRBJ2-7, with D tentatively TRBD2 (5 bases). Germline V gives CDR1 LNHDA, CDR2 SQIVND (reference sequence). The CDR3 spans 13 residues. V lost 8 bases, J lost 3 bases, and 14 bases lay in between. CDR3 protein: CASQDPGFYEQYF. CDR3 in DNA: TGTGCCAGTCAAGATCCGGGATTCTACGAGCAGTACTTC.

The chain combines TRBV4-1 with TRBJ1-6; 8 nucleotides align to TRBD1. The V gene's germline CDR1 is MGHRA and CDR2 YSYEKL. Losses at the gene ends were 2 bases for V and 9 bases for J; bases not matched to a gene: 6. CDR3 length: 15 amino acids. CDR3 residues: CASSQTGTGLSPLHF. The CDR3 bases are TGCGCCAGCAGCCAAACCGGGACAGGACTTTCACCCCTCCACTTT.

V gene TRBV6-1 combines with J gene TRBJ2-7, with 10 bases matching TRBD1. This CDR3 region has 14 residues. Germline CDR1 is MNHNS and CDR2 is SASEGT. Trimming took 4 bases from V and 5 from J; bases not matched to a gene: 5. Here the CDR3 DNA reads TGTGCCAGCAGTGGACAGGGGGCAGGGGACGAGCAGTACTTC. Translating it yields CASSGQGAGDEQYF.

The CDR3: CASSQGPGHSYEQYF. The CDR3 DNA reads as TGTGCCAGCAGCCAGGGGCCGGGACACAGCTACGAGCAGTACTTC. This chain joins TRBV7-9 and TRBJ2-7; tentatively, D is TRBD1 (6 bases). CDR3 length: 15 amino acids. The germline gives CDR1 SEHNR, CDR2 FQNEAQ (reference sequence). Deletions cut 5 bases from V and 3 bases from J, with 17 bases between.

This chain's CDR3 is CARSLCRRDGESQPQHF. The CDR3 coding sequence is TGTGCCAGAAGCTTGTGCAGGAGGGACGGAGAAAGTCAGCCCCAGCATTTT. V is TRBV5-3 and J is TRBJ1-5; D may be TRBD1 (5 bases). TRBV5-3 is flagged as an ORF with uncertain function. V dropped 1 base and J dropped 6 bases, with 20 bases sitting between them. The CDR3 runs to 17 residues.

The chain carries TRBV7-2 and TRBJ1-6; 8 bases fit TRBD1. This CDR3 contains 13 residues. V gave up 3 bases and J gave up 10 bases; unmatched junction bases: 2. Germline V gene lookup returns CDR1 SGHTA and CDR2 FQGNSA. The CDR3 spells CASSLDRVSPLHF. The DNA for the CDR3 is TGTGCCAGCAGCTTGGACAGGGTGTCACCCCTCCACTTT.

CDR3: CASSPFRQPNTDTQYF. The CDR3 DNA follows: TGTGCCAGCAGTCCCTTTCGACAGCCTAACACAGATACGCAGTATTTT. The V gene is TRBV2, the J gene TRBJ2-3, with D maybe TRBD1 (5 bases). The germline gives CDR1 SNHLY, CDR2 FYNNEI. With 5 bases removed from V and 2 bases from J, the gap between germline ends came to 17 bases. This CDR3 has 16 amino acids.

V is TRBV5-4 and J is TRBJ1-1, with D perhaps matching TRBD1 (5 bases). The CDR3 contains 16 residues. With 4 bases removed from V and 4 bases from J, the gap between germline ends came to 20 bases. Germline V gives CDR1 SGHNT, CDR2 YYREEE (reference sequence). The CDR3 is CASSPLGGGISTEAFF. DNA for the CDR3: TGTGCCAGCAGCCCCCTTGGCGGGGGGATCAGCACTGAAGCTTTCTTT. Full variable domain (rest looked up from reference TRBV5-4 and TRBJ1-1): ETGVTQSPTHLIKTRGQQVTLRCSSQSGHNTVSWYQQALGQGPQFIFQYYREEENGRGNFPPRFSGLQFPNYSSELNVNALELDDSALYLCASSPLGGGISTEAFFGQGTRLTVV.

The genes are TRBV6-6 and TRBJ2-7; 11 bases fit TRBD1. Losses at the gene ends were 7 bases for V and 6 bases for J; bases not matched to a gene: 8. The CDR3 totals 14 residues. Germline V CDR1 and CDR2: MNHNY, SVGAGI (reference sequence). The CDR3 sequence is CASTRDRGIGEQYF. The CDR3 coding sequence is TGTGCCAGCACCAGGGACAGGGGGATCGGCGAGCAGTACTTC.

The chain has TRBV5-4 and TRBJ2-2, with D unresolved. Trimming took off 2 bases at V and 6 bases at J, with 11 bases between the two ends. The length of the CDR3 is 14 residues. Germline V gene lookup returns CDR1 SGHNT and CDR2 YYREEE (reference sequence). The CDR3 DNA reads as TGTGCCAGCAGCTTCTTAAATCGGGCCGGGGAGCTGTTTTTT. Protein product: CASSFLNRAGELFF. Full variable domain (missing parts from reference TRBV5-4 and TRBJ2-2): ETGVTQSPTHLIKTRGQQVTLRCSSQSGHNTVSWYQQALGQGPQFIFQYYREEENGRGNFPPRFSGLQFPNYSSELNVNALELDDSALYLCASSFLNRAGELFFGEGSRLTVL.

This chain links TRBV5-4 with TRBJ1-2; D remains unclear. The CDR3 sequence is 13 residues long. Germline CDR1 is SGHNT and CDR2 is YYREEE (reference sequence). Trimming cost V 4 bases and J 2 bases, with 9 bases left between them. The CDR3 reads CASSPDGNYGYTF. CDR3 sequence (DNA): TGTGCCAGCAGCCCGGACGGGAACTATGGCTACACCTTC. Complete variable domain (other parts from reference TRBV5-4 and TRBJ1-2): ETGVTQSPTHLIKTRGQQVTLRCSSQSGHNTVSWYQQALGQGPQFIFQYYREEENGRGNFPPRFSGLQFPNYSSELNVNALELDDSALYLCASSPDGNYGYTFGSGTRLTVV.

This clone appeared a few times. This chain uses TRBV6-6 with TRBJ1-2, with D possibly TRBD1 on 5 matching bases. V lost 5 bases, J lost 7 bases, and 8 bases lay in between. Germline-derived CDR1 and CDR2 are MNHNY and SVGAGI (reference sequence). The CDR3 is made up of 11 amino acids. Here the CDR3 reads CASSPGGGYTF. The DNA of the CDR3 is TGTGCCAGCAGTCCTGGGGGTGGCTACACCTTC.

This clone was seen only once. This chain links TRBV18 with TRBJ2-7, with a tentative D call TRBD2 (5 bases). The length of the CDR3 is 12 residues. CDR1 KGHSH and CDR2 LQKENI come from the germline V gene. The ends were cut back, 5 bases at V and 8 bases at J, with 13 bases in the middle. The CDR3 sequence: CASSEGPTQQYF. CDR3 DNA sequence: TGTGCCAGCTCAGAGGGCCCGACCCAGCAGTACTTC.

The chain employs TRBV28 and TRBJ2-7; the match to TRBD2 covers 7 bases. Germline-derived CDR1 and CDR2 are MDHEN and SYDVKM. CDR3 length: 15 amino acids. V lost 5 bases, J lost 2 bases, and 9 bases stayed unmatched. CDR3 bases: TGTGCCAGCAGTCTCCTGGGGGGGGGACCCTACGAGCAGTACTTC. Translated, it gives CASSLLGGGPYEQYF.

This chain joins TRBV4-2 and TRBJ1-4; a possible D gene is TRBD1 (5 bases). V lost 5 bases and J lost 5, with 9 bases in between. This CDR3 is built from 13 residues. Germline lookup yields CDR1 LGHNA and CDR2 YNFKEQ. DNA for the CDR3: TGTGCCAGCAGCAAGGGGCCGAATGAAAAACTGTTTTTT. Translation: CASSKGPNEKLFF.

The CDR3 region has the DNA TGTGCCAGCAGTACTCTTCGTGGGGGGGCCGGGACCCAGTACTTC. Its translation: CASSTLRGGAGTQYF. The chain has TRBV27 and TRBJ2-5; possible D gene TRBD2, 7 bases. This CDR3 region has 15 residues. Between the trimmed V and J ends, which lost 5 bases and 7 bases, there was a span of 20 bases. Germline values: CDR1 MNHEY, CDR2 SMNVEV (reference sequence).

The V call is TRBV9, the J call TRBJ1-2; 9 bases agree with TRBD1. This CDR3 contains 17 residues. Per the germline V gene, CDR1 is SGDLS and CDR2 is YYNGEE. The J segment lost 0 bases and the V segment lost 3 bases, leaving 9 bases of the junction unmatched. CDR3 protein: CASSGGQGGISNYGYTF. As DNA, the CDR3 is TGTGCCAGCAGCGGGGGACAGGGCGGAATATCTAACTATGGCTACACCTTC.

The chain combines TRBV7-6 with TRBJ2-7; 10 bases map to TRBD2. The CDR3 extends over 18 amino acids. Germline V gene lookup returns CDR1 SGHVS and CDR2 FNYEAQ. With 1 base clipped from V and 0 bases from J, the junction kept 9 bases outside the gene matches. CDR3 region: CASSLGRTSGTSSYEQYF. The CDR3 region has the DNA TGTGCCAGCAGCTTAGGCCGAACTAGCGGGACCTCCTCCTACGAGCAGTACTTC.